These 13 T cell receptor beta chains came from one sample sequenced in a study of response to subunit inactivated influenza vaccine. TCRdb fed the RT-PCR reads into MiXCR, producing one record per CDR3 protein. The sample gives some 640,000 distinct CDR3 sequences, approximately 15% of which show up once; approximately 6.5% is in the top ten. The input for sequencing was PBMCs from blood, taken 14 to 15 days before vaccination. The source is a man aged 45 to 65 who received an inactivated influenza vaccine.

This sequence joins TRBV7-2 and TRBJ1-5, with unresolved D. The CDR3 extends over 14 amino acids. V was cut by 1 base and J by 2 bases, with 6 bases left in between. Germline V gene lookup returns CDR1 SGHTA and CDR2 FQGNSA. The CDR3 DNA reads TGTGCCAGCAGCTTAGTTTTTCGCAATCAGCCCCAGCATTTT. Its translation is CASSLVFRNQPQHF.

The chain links TRBV20-1 to TRBJ2-3, with TRBD2 matching 8 bases. The V gene's germline CDR1 is DFQATT and CDR2 SNEGSKA (reference sequence). CDR3 length equals 15 residues. J lost 4 bases, V lost 6 bases, and 12 bases had no gene match. The CDR3 loop reads CSALDAGGRSDTQYF. The CDR3 DNA reads TGCAGTGCCTTGGACGCGGGAGGACGTTCAGATACGCAGTATTTT.

The V call is TRBV19, the J call TRBJ2-3; 8 positions match TRBD1. Germline V gene data show CDR1 as LNHDA and CDR2 as SQIVND (reference sequence). CDR3 length: 16 residues. Unmatched junction bases numbered 9, after V lost 5 bases and J lost 2 bases. The chain's CDR3 is CASSSSDRGFTDTQYF. CDR3 nucleotides: TGTGCCAGTAGTTCGTCTGACAGGGGATTCACAGATACGCAGTATTTT.

This clonotype appeared a few times. The chain combines TRBV12-5 with TRBJ2-2; D gene uncertain. The CDR3 loop spans 13 amino acids. Deletions cut 3 bases from V and 6 bases from J, with 8 bases between. Germline-derived CDR1 and CDR2 are LGHNT and FRNRAP. CDR3 DNA sequence: TGTGCTAGTGGTTTCTCAGGTTCCGGGGAGCTGTTTTTT. Encoded protein: CASGFSGSGELFF.

This clonotype was picked up many times. The chain joins TRBV11-2 to TRBJ2-3; TRBD1 might be the D (5 bases). This CDR3 region has 21 residues. Germline CDR1 and CDR2: SGHAT and FQNNGV. The V and J ends lost 1 base and 0 bases respectively, with 26 bases between them. The CDR3 DNA is TGTGCCAGCAGCTTAGTTGGGGTCTGGGGCTCGACGTCTTCTAGCACAGATACGCAGTATTTT. Translating gives CASSLVGVWGSTSSSTDTQYF.

This clonotype was counted at least ten times. DNA for the CDR3: TGTGCCAGCACTGGGTCAGAGACCCAGTACTTC. Amino acids: CASTGSETQYF. The rearrangement joins TRBV6-5 to TRBJ2-5; D not resolved. Germline V CDR1 and CDR2: MNHEY, SVGAGI. Deletions cut 7 bases from V and 4 bases from J, with 7 bases between. CDR3 length: 11 residues.

This clonotype has more than one count but fewer than ten. This chain links TRBV10-3 with TRBJ1-6; D remains unclear. The CDR3 loop spans 20 amino acids. Germline CDR1 and CDR2: ENHRY and SYGVKD. The ends were cut back, 2 bases at V and 2 bases at J, with 22 bases in the middle. This CDR3 reads CAISELKRTGLSPYNSPLHF. The CDR3 region has the DNA TGTGCCATCAGTGAGCTCAAACGGACGGGCCTAAGCCCCTATAATTCACCCCTCCACTTT.

This clonotype was counted between two and nine times. The chain uses TRBV11-2 and TRBJ2-1; TRBD1 matches 7 bases. V dropped 8 bases and J dropped 7; count of bases not matched to a gene: 17. Germline V gene data show CDR1 as SGHAT and CDR2 as FQNNGV. The CDR3 covers 16 residues. The CDR3 nucleotides read TGTGCCAGCGCCCCCTTAGGGCAGGGGGTTGGAAATGAGCAGTTCTTC. This encodes CASAPLGQGVGNEQFF.

The sample holds a few counts of this clonotype. The chain employs TRBV12-3 or TRBV12-4 and TRBJ1-2; D ambiguous. This CDR3 contains 13 residues. The V and J ends lost 3 bases and 5 bases respectively, with 10 bases between them. The CDR3 is CASSLVATYGYTF. The CDR3 DNA reads as TGTGCCAGCAGTTTGGTGGCTACTTATGGCTACACCTTC.

The chain links TRBV20-1 to TRBJ2-3, with 8 bases fitting TRBD2. V lost 4 bases and J lost 5; bases outside the gene matches: 5. CDR1 and CDR2 (germline): DFQATT, SNEGSKA (reference sequence). This CDR3 comprises 13 residues. In DNA, the CDR3 is TGCAGTGCTACTAGCGGGTATCGAGATACGCAGTATTTT. This codes for CSATSGYRDTQYF.

The chain combines TRBV6-2 or TRBV6-3 with TRBJ2-4; D is undetermined. V was clipped by 4 bases and J by 1 base, with 17 bases between them. The CDR3 length is 17 residues. Germline loops: CDR1 MNHEY, CDR2 SVGEGT. In DNA form, the CDR3 reads TGTGCCAGCAGTTTATTGGAACTCCTCGGGGCCAAAAACATTCAGTACTTC. Residues: CASSLLELLGAKNIQYF.

This clonotype has more than one count but fewer than ten. V gene TRBV6-2 or TRBV6-3 combines with J gene TRBJ2-5; 8 bases fit TRBD2. The V gene's germline CDR1 is MNHEY and CDR2 SVGEGT. Trimming cost V 5 bases and J 5 bases; bases outside gene matches: 10. CDR3 length: 15 amino acids. Here the CDR3 reads CASSDLLAGMETQYF. CDR3 DNA sequence: TGTGCCAGCAGTGACCTTTTAGCGGGGATGGAGACCCAGTACTTC.

The genes are TRBV11-1 and TRBJ2-3; TRBD2 agrees at 7 bases. The CDR3 sequence is 16 residues long. Germline CDR1 reads SGHAT; CDR2 reads FQDESV (reference sequence). J gave up 2 bases and V 5 bases, and 10 bases lay outside the gene matches. The CDR3 loop is CASSRALLADTDTQYF. The DNA of the CDR3 is TGTGCCAGCAGCCGTGCCCTTCTAGCGGACACAGATACGCAGTATTTT.